One T cell receptor beta chain is described in this entry. The CDR3 is made up of 15 amino acids. The V and J ends lost 5 bases and 7 bases, in that order; junction bases with no gene match: 9. Germline lookup yields CDR1 LNHDA and CDR2 SQIVND (reference sequence). Authors' processing steps: Estimated nucleated cell counts came from reference gene primer amplification. TCRdb's table, derived via immunoSEQ multiplex PCR, lists solely in-frame clones and lacks some. The D gene and trimming were derived from the DNA, and the V and J assignments and clone size from that table. The sample holds more than 95,000 clones, over 60% seen once. This specimen comes from a study of blood T cell repertoires in COVID-19.

The chain is built from TRBV19 and TRBJ1-4; 8 nucleotides agree with TRBD1. This sequence was found in a man between 40 and 49 years old with active or convalescent COVID-19. Sequencing used peripheral blood. CDR3 protein: CASSGAPGGSEKLFF. In DNA form, the CDR3 reads TGTGCCAGTAGTGGCGCTCCAGGGGGCAGTGAAAAACTGTTTTTT.